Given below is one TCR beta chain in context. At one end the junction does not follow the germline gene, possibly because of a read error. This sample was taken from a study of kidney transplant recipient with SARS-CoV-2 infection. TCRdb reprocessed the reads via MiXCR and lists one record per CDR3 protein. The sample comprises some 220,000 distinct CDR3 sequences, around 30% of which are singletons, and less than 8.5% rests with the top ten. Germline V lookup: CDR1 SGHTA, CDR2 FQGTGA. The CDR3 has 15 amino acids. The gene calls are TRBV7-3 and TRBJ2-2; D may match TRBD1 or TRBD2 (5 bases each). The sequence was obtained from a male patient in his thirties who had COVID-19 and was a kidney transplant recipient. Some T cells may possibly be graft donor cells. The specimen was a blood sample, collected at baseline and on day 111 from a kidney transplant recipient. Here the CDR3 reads CASRPGALNTGELSF. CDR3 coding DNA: TGTGCCAGCAGGCCCGGGGCATTGAACACCGGGGAGCTGTCTTTT.